These 25 T cell receptor beta chains originate from one sample sequenced in a study of blood T cell repertoires in COVID-19. The method was immunoSEQ multiplex PCR; TCRdb's version includes in-frame clones alone and lacks a portion of them. The top ten clones hold 6.5% to 8.5% of a sample with 65,000 to 95,000 clones, roughly nine tenths of them seen once. Input material: peripheral blood. The receptors here all came from a man between 25 and 39 years old with acute or convalescent COVID-19.

J is TRBJ2-1 and V is TRBV9; maybe TRBD2 (7 bases). Per the germline V gene, CDR1 is SGDLS and CDR2 is YYNGEE. The CDR3 length is 14 residues. Trimming cost V 4 bases and J 9 bases, with 17 bases left between them. DNA for the CDR3: TGTGCCAGCAGCTCTAGTGGGGGGGCTAGTGAGCAGTTCTTC. The encoded protein is CASSSSGGASEQFF.

The chain uses TRBV7-9 and TRBJ2-1; D is unclear. The germline V and J ends were trimmed by 6 bases and 0 bases, with 9 bases remaining between them. The CDR3 contains 14 residues. Germline V gene lookup returns CDR1 SEHNR and CDR2 FQNEAQ (reference sequence). In DNA, the CDR3 is TGTGCCAGCAGACCGTACAGCTCCTACAATGAGCAGTTCTTC. It translates to CASRPYSSYNEQFF.

The gene calls are TRBV18 and TRBJ2-2; 10 bases map to TRBD1. The CDR3 consists of 16 residues. Trimming at V came to 6 bases and at J to 1 base, leaving 5 bases not matched to a gene. Germline V gene sequence: CDR1 KGHSH, CDR2 LQKENI. The CDR3 loop is CASSPDRGLNTGELFF. The CDR3, as DNA: TGTGCCAGCTCCCCAGACAGGGGGCTGAACACCGGGGAGCTGTTTTTT.

This clone has just a few counts. V gene TRBV5-1 combines with J gene TRBJ1-1, with 7 bases identical to TRBD1. J lost 0 bases, V lost 5 bases, and 4 bases had no gene match. CDR1 is SGHRS and CDR2 is YFSETQ in the germline V gene. This CDR3 is 14 amino acids long. CDR3 bases: TGCGCCAGCAGGGGCGACAGGGTGAACACTGAAGCTTTCTTT. Amino acid sequence: CASRGDRVNTEAFF.

The chain combines TRBV24-1 with TRBJ2-1; D possibly corresponds to TRBD2 (6 bases). V was cut by 6 bases and J by 4 bases, with 12 bases left in between. CDR1 and CDR2 from the germline V gene are KGHDR and SFDVKD. The CDR3 runs 14 residues. In DNA, the CDR3 is TGTGCCACCAGTCCCGGGAGAGGGTACAATGAGCAGTTCTTC. Its protein product is CATSPGRGYNEQFF.

This clone was seen ten or more times. The J gene is TRBJ2-1, the V gene TRBV4-2, with a tentative D call TRBD1 (6 bases). Germline CDR1 is LGHNA and CDR2 is YNFKEQ. Trimming took 1 base from V and 2 from J, leaving 15 bases between them. The CDR3 loop spans 17 amino acids. The CDR3 DNA sequence: TGTGCCAGCAGCCAAGGTCAGGGGAGCGACCCCTACAATGAGCAGTTCTTC. Translation gives CASSQGQGSDPYNEQFF.

The chain couples TRBV27 to TRBJ2-1; D unclear. Germline CDR1 is MNHEY and CDR2 is SMNVEV (reference sequence). This CDR3 comprises 16 residues. V was pared by 2 bases and J by 4 bases, with 15 bases between. CDR3 loop: CASSLEARTLYNEQFF. The CDR3 coding sequence is TGTGCCAGCAGTTTAGAGGCACGAACTCTTTACAATGAGCAGTTCTTC.

V usage is TRBV30 and J usage is TRBJ2-7; 7 bases fit TRBD2. The germline V gene encodes CDR1 GTSNPN and CDR2 SVGIG (reference sequence). There are 14 residues in the CDR3. The V gene end was trimmed by 5 bases and the J gene end by 4 bases; junction bases not matched to a gene: 11. CDR3 amino acids: CAWVHATSKYEQYF. CDR3 DNA: TGTGCCTGGGTCCACGCGACTAGCAAGTACGAGCAGTACTTC.

The chain's CDR3 is CASSLTGLAGVADTQYF. As DNA, the CDR3 is TGTGCCAGCAGCTTAACCGGACTAGCGGGAGTAGCAGATACGCAGTATTTT. The chain is built from TRBV7-2 and TRBJ2-3; 13 bases align to TRBD2. The germline V gene has CDR1 SGHTA and CDR2 FQGNSA. With V trimmed by 2 bases and J by 4 bases, 6 bases remained unmatched. The CDR3 length is 17 residues. Full variable domain (remainder filled in from reference TRBV7-2 and TRBJ2-3): GAGVSQSPSNKVTEKGKDVELRCDPISGHTALYWYRQSLGQGLEFLIYFQGNSAPDKSGLPSDRFSAERTGGSVSTLTIQRTQQEDSAVYLCASSLTGLAGVADTQYFGPGTRLTVL.

This clone was detected only once. V gene TRBV11-2 combines with J gene TRBJ2-3, with D maybe TRBD2 (5 bases). CDR3 length: 19 residues. The V gene's germline CDR1 is SGHAT and CDR2 FQNNGV. Trimming cost V 1 base and J 0 bases, with 20 bases left between them. The CDR3 bases are TGTGCCAGCAGCTTAGTGGGTGGAGCGGAGTCGTATAGCACAGATACGCAGTATTTT. Translation gives CASSLVGGAESYSTDTQYF.

The V call is TRBV7-6, the J call TRBJ2-7, with 8 bases identical to TRBD2. Germline CDR1 reads SGHVS; CDR2 reads FNYEAQ. This CDR3 region has 15 residues. Trimming took 2 bases from V and 5 from J; bases not matched to a gene: 8. DNA for the CDR3: TGTGCCAGCAGCTTAACCGGACTAGCTAACGACGAGCAGTACTTC. Its protein is CASSLTGLANDEQYF.

This sequence joins TRBV4-3 and TRBJ1-2; tentative D call: TRBD1 (5 bases). Trimming cost V 3 bases and J 4 bases, with 12 bases left between them. Germline V gives CDR1 LGHNA, CDR2 YSLEER. The CDR3 is 14 residues long. The CDR3 loop is CASSQQGGGYGYTF. In DNA form, the CDR3 reads TGCGCCAGCAGCCAGCAGGGAGGTGGCTATGGCTACACCTTC.

Concerning this clone: Additional DNA sequences in this sample encode the identical CDR3. The rearrangement uses TRBV4-3 and TRBJ2-7; the D gene is possibly TRBD2 (5 bases). Germline assignment: CDR1 LGHNA and CDR2 YSLEER. The CDR3 is 17 residues long. Between the trimmed V and J ends, which lost 0 bases and 5 bases, there was a span of 20 bases. CDR3 loop: CASSQDSLTGLRHEQYF. The CDR3 nucleotides read TGCGCCAGCAGCCAAGATTCATTGACGGGATTAAGGCACGAGCAGTACTTC.

This clone was seen a handful of times. V and J are TRBV4-3 and TRBJ1-3; D not resolved. CDR1 and CDR2 (germline): LGHNA, YSLEER. CDR3 length: 15 residues. Between the trimmed V and J ends, which lost 0 bases and 3 bases, there was a span of 9 bases. In nucleotides, the CDR3 is TGCGCCAGCAGCCAAGATTCCGGGGTTGGAAACACCATATATTTT. Translated: CASSQDSGVGNTIYF.

V gene TRBV7-2 combines with J gene TRBJ2-7, with a tentative D call TRBD2 (6 bases). Germline values: CDR1 SGHTA, CDR2 FQGNSA. V was clipped by 4 bases and J by 2 bases, with 15 bases between them. The CDR3 has 15 residues. In nucleotides, the CDR3 is TGTGCCAGCAGCTCCTCACAAACTAGCACCTACGAGCAGTACTTC. Translating it yields CASSSSQTSTYEQYF.

V gene TRBV4-1 combines with J gene TRBJ1-5; TRBD1 aligns across 7 bases. CDR3 length: 17 amino acids. The germline V gene encodes CDR1 MGHRA and CDR2 YSYEKL. V was clipped by 2 bases and J by 4 bases; unmatched bases: 11. The chain's CDR3 is CASSQNLRQGPNQPQHF. In DNA form, the CDR3 reads TGCGCCAGCAGCCAAAACCTCCGACAGGGCCCTAATCAGCCCCAGCATTTT.

The chain combines TRBV5-1 with TRBJ1-4, with TRBD1 matching 7 bases. Germline V gene lookup returns CDR1 SGHRS and CDR2 YFSETQ. With V trimmed by 5 bases and J by 5 bases, 9 bases remained unmatched. This CDR3 comprises 15 residues. CDR3 sequence reads: CASRRDSGTNEKLFF. In DNA, the CDR3 is TGCGCCAGCAGGCGGGACAGCGGAACAAATGAAAAACTGTTTTTT.

The gene calls are TRBV5-1 and TRBJ2-3; 9 bases fit TRBD2. Germline loops: CDR1 SGHRS, CDR2 YFSETQ. Germline trimming cut 4 bases from V and 6 bases from J; bases unmatched to any gene: 9. This CDR3 spans 15 amino acids. The CDR3 protein is CASSPHSGSRDTQYF. In nucleotides, the CDR3 is TGCGCCAGCAGCCCGCATAGCGGGAGTCGGGATACGCAGTATTTT.

This chain connects TRBV7-3 to TRBJ2-3; possibly TRBD2 for D (6 bases). Trimming stripped 5 bases from V and 0 bases from J, with 15 bases between. In germline, CDR1 is SGHTA, CDR2 FQGTGA. The CDR3 totals 16 residues. The CDR3 protein is CASSPGWTTSTDTQYF. In DNA form, the CDR3 reads TGTGCCAGCAGCCCAGGGTGGACTACGAGCACAGATACGCAGTATTTT. Complete variable domain (other parts from reference TRBV7-3 and TRBJ2-3): GAGVSQTPSNKVTEKGKYVELRCDPISGHTALYWYRQSLGQGPEFLIYFQGTGAADDSGLPNDRFFAVRPEGSVSTLKIQRTERGDSAVYLCASSPGWTTSTDTQYFGPGTRLTVL.

The V and J genes are TRBV18 and TRBJ1-1; D unresolved. V was pared by 2 bases and J by 1 base, with 8 bases between. CDR1 and CDR2 (germline): KGHSH, LQKENI. This CDR3 has 14 residues. DNA of the CDR3: TGTGCCAGCTCACCATATACTTCGAACACTGAAGCTTTCTTT. This sequence encodes CASSPYTSNTEAFF.

This clone has only one observation. This chain uses TRBV19 with TRBJ2-2; 11 nucleotides agree with TRBD2. The CDR3 runs 17 residues. The V segment lost 4 bases and the J segment 2 bases; nucleotides outside the gene matches: 6. Germline CDR1 is LNHDA and CDR2 is SQIVND (reference sequence). The CDR3, as DNA: TGTGCCAGTAGTAATCCGGGACTAGCGGTTAACACCGGGGAGCTGTTTTTT. It is translated as CASSNPGLAVNTGELFF. Looking up the rest from reference TRBV19 and TRBJ2-2 gives the full variable domain: DGGITQSPKYLFRKEGQNVTLSCEQNLNHDAMYWYRQDPGQGLRLIYYSQIVNDFQKGDIAEGYSVSREKKESFPLTVTSAQKNPTAFYLCASSNPGLAVNTGELFFGEGSRLTVL.

This clone has a single count. The chain recombines TRBV30 with TRBJ2-2, with 12 nucleotides matching TRBD2. This CDR3 has 15 amino acids. The V segment lost 6 bases and the J segment 3 bases; nucleotides outside the gene matches: 5. The V gene's germline CDR1 is GTSNPN and CDR2 SVGIG (reference sequence). The CDR3 here is CACASGRADTGELFF. DNA of the CDR3: TGTGCCTGTGCTAGCGGGAGGGCGGACACCGGGGAGCTGTTTTTT. The complete variable domain, with remaining parts taken from reference TRBV30 and TRBJ2-2, reads SQTIHQWPATLVQPVGSPLSLECTVEGTSNPNLYWYRQAAGRGLQLLFYSVGIGQISSEVPQNLSASRPQDRQFILSSKKLLLSDSGFYLCACASGRADTGELFFGEGSRLTVL.

This clone is a singleton in its sample. The chain has TRBV6-5 and TRBJ1-1; D might be TRBD1 (6 bases). Germline CDR1 is MNHEY and CDR2 is SVGAGI. The CDR3 is 14 amino acids. Trimming took off 2 bases at V and 1 base at J, with 8 bases between the two ends. The DNA of the CDR3 is TGTGCCAGCAGTTACCGGGGACAGAACACTGAAGCTTTCTTT. It specifies CASSYRGQNTEAFF.

The chain joins TRBV27 to TRBJ2-3, with D tentatively TRBD1 (5 bases). Trimming stripped 4 bases from V and 2 bases from J, with 13 bases between. Germline CDR1 MNHEY, CDR2 SMNVEV (reference sequence). The CDR3 spans 15 residues. The DNA for the CDR3 is TGTGCCAGCAGTTCGGCCCAGGGCCACACAGATACGCAGTATTTT. It specifies CASSSAQGHTDTQYF.

The chain recombines TRBV7-2 with TRBJ2-5; the match to TRBD2 covers 8 bases. The V gene's germline CDR1 is SGHTA and CDR2 FQGNSA. The CDR3 sequence is 15 residues long. V dropped 2 bases and J dropped 7; count of bases not matched to a gene: 9. DNA of the CDR3: TGTGCCAGCAGCTTAAACCCCCCGGGAGGGACGACCCAGTACTTC. Translation gives CASSLNPPGGTTQYF.